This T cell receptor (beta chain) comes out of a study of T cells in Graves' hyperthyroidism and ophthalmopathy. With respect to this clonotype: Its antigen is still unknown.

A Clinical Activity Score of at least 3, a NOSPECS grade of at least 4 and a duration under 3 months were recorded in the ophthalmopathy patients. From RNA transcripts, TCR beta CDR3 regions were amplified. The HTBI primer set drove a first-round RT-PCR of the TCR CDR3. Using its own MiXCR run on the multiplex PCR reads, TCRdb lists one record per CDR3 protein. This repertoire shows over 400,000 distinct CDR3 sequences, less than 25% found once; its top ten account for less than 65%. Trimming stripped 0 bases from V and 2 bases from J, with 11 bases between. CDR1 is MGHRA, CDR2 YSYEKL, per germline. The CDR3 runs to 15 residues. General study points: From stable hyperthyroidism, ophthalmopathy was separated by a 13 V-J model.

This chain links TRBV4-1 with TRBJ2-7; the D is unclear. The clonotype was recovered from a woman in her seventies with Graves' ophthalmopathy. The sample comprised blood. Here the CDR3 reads CASSQDRLAAYEQYF. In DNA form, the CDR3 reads TGCGCCAGCAGCCAAGATCGACTTGCCGCCTACGAGCAGTACTTC.